Here is one T cell receptor (beta chain) with its context. The antigen is unknown. This specimen belongs to a study of OX40 agonist ivuxolimab in advanced cancers. Across the study: An agonistic anti-OX40 (CD134) antibody, ivuxolimab, was used to treat the patients.

V shed 4 bases and J 0 bases; nucleotides not matched to a gene: 4. Germline CDR1 and CDR2: SGHRS and YFSETQ. The CDR3 is made up of 14 amino acids. Samples were taken at baseline and on day 1 of cycles 4 and 7. The assay was immunoSEQ multiplex PCR, and TCRdb's table has in-frame clones only and misses some. The sample records just over 20,000 clones, around 82% being singletons. Broader study findings: Both blood CD4+ and CD8+ T cells showed clonal growth by week 6 at 0.1 to 3.0 mg/kg. Some patients who did not respond also had low normalized T-cell clonal expansion.

The source material was CD4+ or CD8+ T cells sorted from blood, sampled in a trial of the OX40 agonist ivuxolimab. The receptor comes from an adult with an advanced solid tumor such as melanoma, head and neck, liver or kidney cancer. The chain carries TRBV5-1 and TRBJ2-7; 7 positions agree with TRBD2. The CDR3 loop reads CASSRGLPSYEQYF. The CDR3 DNA reads TGCGCCAGCAGCCGGGGACTACCCTCCTACGAGCAGTACTTC.